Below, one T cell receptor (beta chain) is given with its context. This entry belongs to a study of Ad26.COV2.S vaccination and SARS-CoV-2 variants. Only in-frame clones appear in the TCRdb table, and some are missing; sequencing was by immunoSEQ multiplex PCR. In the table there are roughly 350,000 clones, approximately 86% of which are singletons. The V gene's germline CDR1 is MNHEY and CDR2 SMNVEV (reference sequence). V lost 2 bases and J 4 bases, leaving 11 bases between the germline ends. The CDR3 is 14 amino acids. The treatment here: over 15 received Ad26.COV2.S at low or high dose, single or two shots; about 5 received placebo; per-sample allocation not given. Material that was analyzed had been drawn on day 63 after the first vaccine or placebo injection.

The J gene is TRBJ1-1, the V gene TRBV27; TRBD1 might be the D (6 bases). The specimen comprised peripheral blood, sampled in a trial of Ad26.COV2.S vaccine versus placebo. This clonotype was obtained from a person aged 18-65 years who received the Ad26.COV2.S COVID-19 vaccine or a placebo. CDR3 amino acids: CASSLRGVGTEAFF. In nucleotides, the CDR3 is TGTGCCAGCAGTTTAAGGGGGGTGGGCACTGAAGCTTTCTTT.